This T cell receptor (beta chain) came from a study of human T cells and chemical hapten exposure. The study, taken as a whole, reports: Those TCRs sitting above 1 in 1000 frequency stayed the same with DPC sensitization.

Single cDNA molecules in the library carried unique molecular identifiers attached during preparation. Per the original data handling: Per-sample TCR counts ranged from roughly 23,224 to 750,000, median roughly 98,000. TCRdb re-derived calls from the RACE reads in MiXCR, one entry per CDR3 protein. TCRdb, not the original authors, processed these V and J calls. The data show some 36,000 distinct CDR3 sequences, about 9.4% seen once. By its share, this clonotype is medium-sized (0.01 to 0.1%). What it binds is not known. The V end lost 2 bases, the J end lost 0 bases, and 11 bases lay between the germline ends. The CDR3 runs to 16 residues. The germline V gene encodes CDR1 MDHEN and CDR2 SYDVKM. Specified time point: pre-sensitization, week 0. Treatment reported: therapeutic diphenylcyclopropenone sensitization with weekly scalp DPC. Blood, whole and unfractionated, served as the source for total RNA extraction. Ahead of each patch test application, blood was drawn.

This chain joins TRBV28 and TRBJ2-4; D might be TRBD1 (5 bases). The sequence came from a middle-aged man with alopecia areata. Some clones in this sample may be carry-over from other donors' samples. The sample was whole blood, taken in connection with sensitization to the hapten diphenylcyclopropenone (DPC). In DNA form, the CDR3 reads TGTGCCAGCAGTTTAACAGGAGAATTAGCCAAAAACATTCAGTACTTC. It yields the protein CASSLTGELAKNIQYF.